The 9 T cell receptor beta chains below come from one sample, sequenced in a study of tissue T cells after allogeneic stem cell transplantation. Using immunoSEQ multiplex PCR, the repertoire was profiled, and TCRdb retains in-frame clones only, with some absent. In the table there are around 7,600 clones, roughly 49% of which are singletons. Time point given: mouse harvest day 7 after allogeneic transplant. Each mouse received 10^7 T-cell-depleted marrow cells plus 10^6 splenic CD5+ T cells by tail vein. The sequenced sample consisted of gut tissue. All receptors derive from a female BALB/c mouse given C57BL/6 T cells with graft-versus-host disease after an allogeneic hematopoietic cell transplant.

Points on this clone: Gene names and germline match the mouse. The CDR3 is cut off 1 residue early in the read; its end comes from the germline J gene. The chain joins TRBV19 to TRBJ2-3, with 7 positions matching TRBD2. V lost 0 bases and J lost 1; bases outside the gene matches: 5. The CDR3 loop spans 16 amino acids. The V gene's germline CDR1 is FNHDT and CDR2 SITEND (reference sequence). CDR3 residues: CASSIVGGRGAETLYF. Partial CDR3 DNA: TGTGCCAGCAGTATAGTTGGGGGGAGAGGTGCAGAAACGCTGTAT.

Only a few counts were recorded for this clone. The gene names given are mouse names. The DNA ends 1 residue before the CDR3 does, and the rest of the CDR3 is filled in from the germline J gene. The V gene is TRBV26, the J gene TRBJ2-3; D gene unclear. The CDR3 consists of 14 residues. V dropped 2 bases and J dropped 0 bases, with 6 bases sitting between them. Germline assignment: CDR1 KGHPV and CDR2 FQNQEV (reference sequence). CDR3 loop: CASSLQSSAETLYF. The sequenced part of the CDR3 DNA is TGTGCCAGCAGTCTGCAATCTAGTGCAGAAACGCTGTAT.

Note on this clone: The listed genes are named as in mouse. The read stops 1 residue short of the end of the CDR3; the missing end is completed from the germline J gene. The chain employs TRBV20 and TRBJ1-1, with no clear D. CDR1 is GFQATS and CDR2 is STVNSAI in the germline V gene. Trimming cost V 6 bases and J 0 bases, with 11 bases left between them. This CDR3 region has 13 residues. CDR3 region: CGAERGANTEVFF. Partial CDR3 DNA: TGTGGTGCAGAACGGGGAGCAAACACAGAAGTCTTC.

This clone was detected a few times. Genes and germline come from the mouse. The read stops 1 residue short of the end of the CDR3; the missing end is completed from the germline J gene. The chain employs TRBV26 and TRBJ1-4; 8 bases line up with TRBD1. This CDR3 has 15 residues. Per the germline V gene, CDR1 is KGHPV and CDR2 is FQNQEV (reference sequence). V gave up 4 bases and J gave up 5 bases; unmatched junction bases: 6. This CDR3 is CASSHRGRENERLFF. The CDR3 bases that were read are TGTGCCAGCAGTCACAGGGGGAGGGAGAACGAAAGATTATTT.

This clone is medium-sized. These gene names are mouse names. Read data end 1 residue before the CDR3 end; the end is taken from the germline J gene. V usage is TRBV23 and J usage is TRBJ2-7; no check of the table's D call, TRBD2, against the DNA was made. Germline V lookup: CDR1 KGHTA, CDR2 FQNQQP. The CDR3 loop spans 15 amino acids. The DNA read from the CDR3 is TGCTCCAGCAGTCAATCCCCGACTGGGGGGTATGAACAGTAC. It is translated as CSSSQSPTGGYEQY. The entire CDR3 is CSSSQSPTGGYEQYF.

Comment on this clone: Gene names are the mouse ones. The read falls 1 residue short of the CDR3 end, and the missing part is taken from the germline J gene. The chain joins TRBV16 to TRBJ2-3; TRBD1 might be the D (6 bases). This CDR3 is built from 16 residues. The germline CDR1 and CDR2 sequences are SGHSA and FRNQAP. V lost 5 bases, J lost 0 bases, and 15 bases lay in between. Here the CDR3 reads CASSLMTGSSAETLYF. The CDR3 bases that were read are TGTGCAAGCAGCCTCATGACAGGATCTAGTGCAGAAACGCTGTAT.

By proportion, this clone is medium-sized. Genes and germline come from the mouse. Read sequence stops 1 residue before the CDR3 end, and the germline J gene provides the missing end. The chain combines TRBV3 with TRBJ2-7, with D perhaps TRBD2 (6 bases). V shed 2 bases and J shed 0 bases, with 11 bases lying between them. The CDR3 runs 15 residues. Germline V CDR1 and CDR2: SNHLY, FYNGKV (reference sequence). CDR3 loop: CASSLRLGSSYEQYF. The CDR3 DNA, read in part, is TGTGCCAGCAGCTTAAGGCTGGGGAGCTCCTATGAACAGTAC.

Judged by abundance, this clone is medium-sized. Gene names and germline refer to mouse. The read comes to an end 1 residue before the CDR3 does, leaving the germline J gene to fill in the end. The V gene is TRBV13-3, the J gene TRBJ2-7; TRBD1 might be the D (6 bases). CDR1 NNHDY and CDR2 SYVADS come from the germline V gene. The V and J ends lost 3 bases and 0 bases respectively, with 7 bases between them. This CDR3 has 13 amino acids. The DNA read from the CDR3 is TGTGCCAGCAGTGGGGACATCTCCTATGAACAGTAC. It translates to CASSGDISYEQY. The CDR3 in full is CASSGDISYEQYF.

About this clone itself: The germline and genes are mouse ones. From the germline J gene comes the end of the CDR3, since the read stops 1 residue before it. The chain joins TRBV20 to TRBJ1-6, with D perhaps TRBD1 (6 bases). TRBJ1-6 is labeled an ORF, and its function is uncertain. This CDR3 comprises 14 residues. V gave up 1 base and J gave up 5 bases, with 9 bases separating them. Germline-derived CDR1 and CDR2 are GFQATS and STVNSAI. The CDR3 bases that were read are TGTGGTGCTAGGGGCAGGGGCCATAATTCGCCCCTCTAC. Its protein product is CGARGRGHNSPLY. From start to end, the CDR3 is CGARGRGHNSPLYF.